Shown below are 24 T cell receptor beta chains from a single sample sequenced in a study of blood T cell repertoires in COVID-19. Profiled with immunoSEQ multiplex PCR; TCRdb holds only in-frame clones, not every one. The sample lists roughly 41,000 clones, more than 85% occurring once. The sample comprised PBMCs or T cells enriched from blood (not recorded which). Every receptor here comes from a woman aged 50 to 65 who had recovered from COVID-19.

This clone was seen only a few times. V and J are TRBV27 and TRBJ1-5, with 12 bases matching TRBD1. Germline assignment: CDR1 MNHEY and CDR2 SMNVEV (reference sequence). The CDR3 loop spans 16 amino acids. V lost 6 bases, J lost 2 bases, and 5 bases stayed unmatched. CDR3 DNA sequence: TGTGCCAGCAGGACCGGGACAGGGGGCGGCAATCAGCCCCAGCATTTT. As protein: CASRTGTGGGNQPQHF.

The rearrangement uses TRBV19 and TRBJ2-2; TRBD1 matches 8 bases. V lost 6 bases, J lost 7 bases, and 4 bases stayed unmatched. CDR1 is LNHDA and CDR2 is SQIVND in the germline V gene (reference sequence). This CDR3 contains 13 residues. This CDR3 reads CASSDRGNGELFF. The DNA of the CDR3 is TGTGCCAGTAGCGACAGGGGTAACGGGGAGCTGTTTTTT.

A single count supports this clone. The genes are TRBV11-2 and TRBJ1-2, with 8 bases aligning to TRBD1. CDR1 and CDR2 (germline): SGHAT, FQNNGV. The V segment lost 8 bases and the J segment 2 bases; nucleotides outside the gene matches: 4. This CDR3 is built from 13 residues. CDR3 sequence reads: CASGDRGNYGYTF. The CDR3 nucleotides read TGTGCCAGCGGCGACAGGGGAAACTATGGCTACACCTTC.

The V call is TRBV5-1, the J call TRBJ2-7; D possibly corresponds to TRBD1 (6 bases). V shed 4 bases and J shed 6 bases, with 20 bases lying between them. The CDR3 is 15 residues long. The germline V gene encodes CDR1 SGHRS and CDR2 YFSETQ. CDR3 amino acids: CASSGQPGQLGEQYF. CDR3 nucleotide sequence: TGCGCCAGCAGCGGGCAGCCGGGACAATTGGGCGAGCAGTACTTC.

This clone came up once. V is TRBV9 and J is TRBJ1-2; D ambiguous. Germline loops: CDR1 SGDLS, CDR2 YYNGEE. The CDR3 runs to 14 residues. V was cut by 3 bases and J by 2 bases, with 11 bases left in between. CDR3 nucleotides: TGTGCCAGCAGCGATACGGGGTTCAACTATGGCTACACCTTC. It codes for CASSDTGFNYGYTF.

This chain uses TRBV5-6 with TRBJ2-7, with TRBD2 matching 15 bases. The ends lost 4 bases at V and 2 bases at J; junction bases unmatched: 13. Germline V lookup: CDR1 SGHDT, CDR2 YYEEEE. The CDR3 extends over 19 amino acids. CDR3 residues: CASSVKGLAGGIGAYEQYF. The CDR3, as DNA: TGTGCCAGCAGCGTGAAGGGACTAGCGGGAGGTATTGGGGCCTACGAGCAGTACTTC.

CDR3 in amino acids: CASSQKAGTGFGETQYF. The CDR3 coding sequence is TGCGCCAGCAGCCAAAAAGCCGGGACAGGGTTCGGGGAGACCCAGTACTTC. The J gene is TRBJ2-5, the V gene TRBV4-3; TRBD1 aligns across 9 bases. The germline gives CDR1 LGHNA, CDR2 YSLEER. CDR3 length equals 17 residues. After removal of 2 bases from V and 5 bases from J, the junction contained 12 bases not matched to a gene.

This chain uses TRBV5-1 with TRBJ2-7, with TRBD2 matching over 14 bases. Unmatched junction bases numbered 5, after V lost 2 bases and J lost 4 bases. Germline loops: CDR1 SGHRS, CDR2 YFSETQ. The CDR3 is made up of 16 amino acids. The CDR3 protein is CASSFGTSGSLYEQYF. The CDR3 region has the DNA TGCGCCAGCAGCTTCGGGACTAGCGGGAGTCTATACGAGCAGTACTTC.

In its sample, this clone was seen once. The V gene is TRBV7-9, the J gene TRBJ1-1; 7 bases align to TRBD1. The germline V gene has CDR1 SEHNR and CDR2 FQNEAQ (reference sequence). The CDR3 is made up of 15 amino acids. V was pared by 2 bases and J by 1 base, with 4 bases of the junction left unmatched. The DNA for the CDR3 is TGTGCCAGCAGCTTATACGGGACAGCGAACACTGAAGCTTTCTTT. This sequence encodes CASSLYGTANTEAFF.

The rearrangement joins TRBV7-2 to TRBJ1-6; possible D gene TRBD1, 5 bases. V gave up 5 bases and J gave up 7 bases, with 12 bases separating them. The CDR3 consists of 14 residues. Germline CDR1 reads SGHTA; CDR2 reads FQGNSA. CDR3 DNA sequence: TGTGCCAGCAGCCCGGGACTGTTAAATTCACCCCTCCACTTT. Residues: CASSPGLLNSPLHF.

The V call is TRBV7-3, the J call TRBJ2-2; 8 bases map to TRBD2. Germline values: CDR1 SGHTA, CDR2 FQGTGA. The J segment lost 6 bases and the V segment lost 1 base, leaving 16 bases of the junction unmatched. This CDR3 spans 19 amino acids. CDR3 DNA sequence: TGTGCCAGCAGCTTAAGGGCCCTCGCTAGCGGGTCATTAGCCGGGGAGCTGTTTTTT. Protein: CASSLRALASGSLAGELFF.

This chain links TRBV4-2 with TRBJ1-5; D uncertain. CDR3 size: 15 residues. V was cut by 0 bases and J by 7 bases, with 13 bases left in between. In germline, CDR1 is LGHNA, CDR2 YNFKEQ. CDR3 protein: CASSQDLGGNQPQHF. CDR3 DNA sequence: TGTGCCAGCAGCCAAGATCTTGGCGGAAACCAGCCCCAGCATTTT.

In its sample, this clone was seen a few times. The V gene is TRBV2, the J gene TRBJ2-3, with TRBD2 matching over 9 bases. CDR3 size: 15 residues. Losses at the gene ends were 4 bases for V and 8 bases for J; bases not matched to a gene: 10. Germline-derived CDR1 and CDR2 are SNHLY and FYNNEI. The CDR3 reads CASSAPPSGIFTQYF. The CDR3 bases are TGTGCCAGCAGTGCCCCCCCTAGCGGGATATTTACGCAGTATTTT. The full variable domain, its missing parts supplied by reference TRBV2 and TRBJ2-3, is EPEVTQTPSHQVTQMGQEVILRCVPISNHLYFYWYRQILGQKVEFLVSFYNNEISEKSEIFDDQFSVERPDGSNFTLKIRSTKLEDSAMYFCASSAPPSGIFTQYFGPGTRLTVL.

This chain links TRBV7-8 with TRBJ2-1; TRBD2 matches at 10 bases. Germline V gene data show CDR1 as SGHVS and CDR2 as FQNEAQ. Trimming cost V 3 bases and J 4 bases; bases outside gene matches: 12. The length of the CDR3 is 18 residues. CDR3 in DNA: TGTGCCAGCAGCTTCCAACCTGGAGCGGGAGGGCTATACAATGAGCAGTTCTTC. It encodes CASSFQPGAGGLYNEQFF.

This clone appeared a single time. The CDR3 nucleotides read TGTGCCACCAGCAGAGGCCATCGGGAGACTGAAGCTTTCTTT. As protein: CATSRGHRETEAFF. V is TRBV15 and J is TRBJ1-1; D call uncertain. Germline lookup yields CDR1 LNHNV and CDR2 YYDKDF (reference sequence). The CDR3 has 14 amino acids. Trimming removed 1 base at V and 5 bases at J, with 11 bases between.

Judged by abundance, this clone is medium-sized. The J gene is TRBJ2-3, the V gene TRBV20-1; D is possibly TRBD1 (5 bases). Germline-derived CDR1 and CDR2 are DFQATT and SNEGSKA (reference sequence). The CDR3 loop spans 15 amino acids. Trimming removed 3 bases from V and 5 bases from J, with 18 bases in between. The CDR3 region is CSASSTGGFQDTQYF. The CDR3 coding sequence is TGCAGTGCTAGTTCTACAGGCGGTTTCCAAGATACGCAGTATTTT.

V gene TRBV7-8 combines with J gene TRBJ1-6; no clear D. Trimming removed 0 bases at V and 6 bases at J, with 6 bases between. The CDR3 has 14 amino acids. Germline V gene sequence: CDR1 SGHVS, CDR2 FQNEAQ. The CDR3 coding sequence is TGTGCCAGCAGCTTAGCCACAGCTAATTCACCCCTCCACTTT. Its translation: CASSLATANSPLHF.

The chain joins TRBV9 to TRBJ1-3; weak D call: TRBD1 (6 bases). CDR3 length equals 15 residues. The germline V gene has CDR1 SGDLS and CDR2 YYNGEE. V was clipped by 4 bases and J by 2 bases, with 13 bases between them. This CDR3 reads CASSFTPGAGNTIYF. The CDR3 coding sequence is TGTGCCAGCAGCTTTACACCAGGGGCTGGAAACACCATATATTTT. The full variable domain, with the rest looked up from reference TRBV9 and TRBJ1-3, is DSGVTQTPKHLITATGQRVTLRCSPRSGDLSVYWYQQSLDQGLQFLIQYYNGEERAKGNILERFSAQQFPDLHSELNLSSLELGDSALYFCASSFTPGAGNTIYFGEGSWLTVV.

The chain employs TRBV2 and TRBJ1-6; tentatively, D is TRBD1 (6 bases). The CDR3 sequence is 12 residues long. CDR1 is SNHLY, CDR2 FYNNEI, per germline. V lost 10 bases to trimming and J lost 7 bases, with 11 bases between them. CDR3 bases: TGTGCCACCAGGGGCCCCAATTCACCCCTCCACTTT. Its protein is CATRGPNSPLHF.

The rearrangement joins TRBV6-6 to TRBJ2-7; no reliable D call. The germline CDR1 and CDR2 sequences are MNHNY and SVGAGI (reference sequence). V dropped 5 bases and J dropped 6 bases, with 20 bases sitting between them. The CDR3 runs 15 residues. The CDR3: CASSDLGLVFTEQYF. The CDR3 region has the DNA TGTGCCAGCAGTGACCTGGGTCTAGTGTTCACCGAGCAGTACTTC.

The chain is built from TRBV5-1 and TRBJ1-4; unclear D gene. CDR3 length equals 15 residues. The V end was cut by 5 bases, the J end by 1 base, with 12 bases between. Per germline, CDR1 SGHRS and CDR2 YFSETQ. CDR3 protein: CASSFNSRTNEKLFF. DNA of the CDR3: TGCGCCAGCAGTTTTAACAGCCGAACTAATGAAAAACTGTTTTTT.

This chain connects TRBV9 to TRBJ1-3; tentatively, D is TRBD1 (5 bases). Per germline, CDR1 SGDLS and CDR2 YYNGEE. The germline V and J ends were trimmed by 0 bases and 4 bases, with 14 bases remaining between them. CDR3 length: 16 amino acids. CDR3 bases: TGTGCCAGCAGCGTAGCTCTGGGCTGGGGCGGAAACACCATATATTTT. This encodes CASSVALGWGGNTIYF. Based on the CDR3 plus reference TRBV9 and TRBJ1-3, the full variable domain is DSGVTQTPKHLITATGQRVTLRCSPRSGDLSVYWYQQSLDQGLQFLIQYYNGEERAKGNILERFSAQQFPDLHSELNLSSLELGDSALYFCASSVALGWGGNTIYFGEGSWLTVV.

This clone showed up just once. This chain connects TRBV19 to TRBJ1-3; a possible D gene is TRBD1 (6 bases). The CDR3 is 15 amino acids. V was shortened by 5 bases and J by 6 bases, with 17 bases between the two germline ends. CDR1 and CDR2 from the germline V gene are LNHDA and SQIVND (reference sequence). CDR3 coding DNA: TGTGCCAGTAGTCCCGAGGGCAGGGGCGAAAACACCATATATTTT. Residues: CASSPEGRGENTIYF.

The chain carries TRBV5-1 and TRBJ2-3, with TRBD2 as a possible D gene (5 bases). Germline V gives CDR1 SGHRS, CDR2 YFSETQ. Trimming removed 5 bases at V and 3 bases at J, with 16 bases between. The CDR3 length is 15 residues. The CDR3 here is CASRETGIHTDTQYF. The CDR3 DNA reads TGCGCCAGCAGAGAAACGGGGATCCATACAGATACGCAGTATTTT.